These 5 T cell receptor beta chains share one sample of origin, sequenced in a study of OX40 agonist ivuxolimab in advanced cancers. The method was the immunoSEQ multiplex PCR assay. In its TCRdb copy, this immuneACCESS table keeps in-frame sequences only and misses some clones. Where compared with another copy, unresolved V genes explain less than half of these, and the others have no known cause. The sample table records about 26,000 clones; around three quarters of these occur just once. Jointly, the top ten make up about 15% of the sample. This specimen consisted of CD4+ or CD8+ T cells sorted from blood, obtained in a trial of the OX40 agonist ivuxolimab. The source is an adult with an advanced solid tumor such as melanoma, head and neck, liver or kidney cancer.

The chain uses TRBV9 and TRBJ2-5; 8 bases line up with TRBD1. The J call may be wrong; the DNA end is better matched by TRBJ2-7. The CDR3 loop spans 14 amino acids. Germline values: CDR1 SGDLS, CDR2 YYNGEE. The DNA of the CDR3 is TGTGCCAGCAGCTTTAGGGACAGGACCTACGAGCAGTACTTC. Its translation is CASSFRDRTYEQYF.

This clone was counted only a few times. The chain carries TRBV27 and TRBJ2-1, with D unresolved. Germline V lookup: CDR1 MNHEY, CDR2 SMNVEV (reference sequence). This CDR3 spans 14 amino acids. Trimming removed 3 bases at V and 10 bases at J, with 16 bases between. CDR3: CASSLPPPGREQFF. CDR3 DNA sequence: TGTGCCAGCAGTTTGCCCCCACCAGGTCGAGAGCAGTTCTTC.

The chain recombines TRBV30 with TRBJ2-1; D gene uncertain. V was cut by 8 bases and J by 0 bases, with 14 bases left in between. CDR1 and CDR2 from the germline V gene are GTSNPN and SVGIG (reference sequence). The CDR3 consists of 14 residues. Written as DNA, the CDR3 is TGTGCCGGATTGCTTGTGCGCTCCTACAATGAGCAGTTCTTC. This gives the protein CAGLLVRSYNEQFF.

The V and J genes are TRBV19 and TRBJ2-1, with 10 positions matching TRBD1. Trimming cost V 4 bases and J 4 bases; bases outside gene matches: 7. CDR1 is LNHDA, CDR2 SQIVND, per germline (reference sequence). This CDR3 is 16 amino acids long. The CDR3 nucleotides read TGTGCCAGTAGTAGCCGGGACAGGGGACCATACAATGAGCAGTTCTTC. It yields the protein CASSSRDRGPYNEQFF.

A few counts support this clone. The CDR3 DNA reads TGTGCCAGCAGTTTACCAGGGTACTCACCCCTCCACTTT. The encoded protein is CASSLPGYSPLHF. The chain links TRBV27 to TRBJ1-6; TRBD1 is a possible D gene (5 bases). CDR1 and CDR2 (germline): MNHEY, SMNVEV (reference sequence). The length of the CDR3 is 13 residues. V lost 2 bases to trimming and J lost 10 bases, with 9 bases between them.